A selection of T cell receptor beta chains follows, all from one sample in a study of T cells after yellow fever vaccination. TCRdb reprocessed the 5' RACE reads via MiXCR and lists one record per CDR3 protein. The data contain around 500,000 distinct CDR3 sequences, 21% of them singletons. This material consisted of PBMCs, taken 21 days after the first yellow fever vaccination. Receptor source: a man aged 18 to 30 who received the YFV17D yellow fever vaccine. CDR3s include the opening cysteine and the closing phenylalanine or tryptophan. The order of the fields is CDR3 length, D gene, J gene, clone size, V gene, CDR3 DNA, CDR3 protein. A D gene is named only where the DNA matches it firmly. Size is stated for part of the rows, as once, few or many counts, or as a class when the clone is expanded.

cdr3_length: 16; d_call: .; j_call: TRBJ2-1; clone_size: many; v_call: TRBV5-1; cdr3_nt: TGCGCCAGCAGCCCACCGGGAGCCGGGACGCGGGATGAGCAGTTCTTC; cdr3_aa: CASSPPGAGTRDEQFF
cdr3_length: 14; d_call: .; j_call: TRBJ2-5; clone_size: many; v_call: TRBV3-1; cdr3_nt: TGTGCCAGCAGCCAAGACGGCAGCCGGGAGACCCAGTACTTC; cdr3_aa: CASSQDGSRETQYF
cdr3_length: 14; d_call: TRBD1; j_call: TRBJ2-7; clone_size: few; v_call: TRBV9; cdr3_nt: TGTGCCAGCAGCGTAGTTGGGACAGGGGTCGAGCAGTACTTC; cdr3_aa: CASSVVGTGVEQYF
cdr3_length: 13; d_call: .; j_call: TRBJ1-4; clone_size: .; v_call: TRBV6-6; cdr3_nt: TGTGCCAGCAGGGGGAGCGGGAATGAAAAACTGTTTTTT; cdr3_aa: CASRGSGNEKLFF
cdr3_length: 15; d_call: .; j_call: TRBJ1-1; clone_size: .; v_call: TRBV7-2; cdr3_nt: TGTGCCAGCAGCCTCAGGACCGGAGTGCACACTGAAGCTTTCTTT; cdr3_aa: CASSLRTGVHTEAFF
cdr3_length: 13; d_call: TRBD2; j_call: TRBJ2-1; clone_size: .; v_call: TRBV10-3; cdr3_nt: TGTGCCATCGAGGATGAGGGAGGGAATGAGCAGTTCTTC; cdr3_aa: CAIEDEGGNEQFF
cdr3_length: 17; d_call: .; j_call: TRBJ2-1; clone_size: .; v_call: TRBV24-1; cdr3_nt: TGTGCCACCAGTGAACCACAGGGAAGTTCGTTATACAATGAGCAGTTCTTC; cdr3_aa: CATSEPQGSSLYNEQFF
cdr3_length: 14; d_call: .; j_call: TRBJ2-1; clone_size: .; v_call: TRBV20-1; cdr3_nt: TGCAGTGCTAGAGGAGGAGGTTGGCGCGATGAGCAGTTCTTC; cdr3_aa: CSARGGGWRDEQFF
cdr3_length: 15; d_call: .; j_call: TRBJ2-6; clone_size: few; v_call: TRBV19; cdr3_nt: TGTGCCTGCTCGGGGCTTAGCTCTGGGGCCAACGTCCTGACTTTC; cdr3_aa: CACSGLSSGANVLTF
cdr3_length: 15; d_call: TRBD2; j_call: TRBJ2-7; clone_size: .; v_call: TRBV20-1; cdr3_nt: TGCAGTGCTAGGGCGGGACTAGCGGGGGTTTACGAGCAGTACTTC; cdr3_aa: CSARAGLAGVYEQYF
cdr3_length: 11; d_call: .; j_call: TRBJ2-7; clone_size: many; v_call: TRBV12-3/TRBV12-4; cdr3_nt: TGTGCCAGCAGTTCCGCCTACGAGCAGTACTTC; cdr3_aa: CASSSAYEQYF
cdr3_length: 13; d_call: .; j_call: TRBJ1-1; clone_size: few; v_call: TRBV21-1; cdr3_nt: TGTGCCAGCAAGGAAAGGGGGAACACTGAAGCTTTCTTT; cdr3_aa: CASKERGNTEAFF
cdr3_length: 13; d_call: TRBD2; j_call: TRBJ2-3; clone_size: .; v_call: TRBV6-7; cdr3_nt: TGTGCCACGGCTAGCGGAAGCACAGATACGCAGTATTTT; cdr3_aa: CATASGSTDTQYF
cdr3_length: 13; d_call: .; j_call: TRBJ2-4; clone_size: few; v_call: TRBV6-1; cdr3_nt: TGTGCCAGCAGTGAATCGGAAGGCGTCTTTCAGTACTTC; cdr3_aa: CASSESEGVFQYF